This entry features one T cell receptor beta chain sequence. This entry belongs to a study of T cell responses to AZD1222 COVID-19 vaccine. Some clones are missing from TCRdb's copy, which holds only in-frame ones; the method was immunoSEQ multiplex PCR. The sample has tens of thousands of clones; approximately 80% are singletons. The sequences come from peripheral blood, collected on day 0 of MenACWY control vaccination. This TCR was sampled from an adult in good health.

CDR3 in amino acids: CASSLDSYEQFF. CDR3 nucleotides: TGCGCCAGCAGCTTGGACAGCTATGAGCAGTTCTTC. The chain carries TRBV5-1 and TRBJ2-1; no definite D call. The CDR3 is 12 residues long. V shed 0 bases and J shed 8 bases, with 6 bases lying between them. CDR1 is SGHRS, CDR2 YFSETQ, per germline. The full variable domain, with the rest looked up from reference TRBV5-1 and TRBJ2-1, is KAGVTQTPRYLIKTRGQQVTLSCSPISGHRSVSWYQQTPGQGLQFLFEYFSETQRNKGNFPGRFSGRQFSNSRSEMNVSTLELGDSALYLCASSLDSYEQFFGPGTRLTVL.